This T cell receptor beta chain comes out of a study of cytomegalovirus exposure and HLA in healthy donors. This clone showed up just a few times. This CDR3 contains 13 residues. Germline CDR1 reads SGHKS; CDR2 reads YYEKEE (reference sequence). V lost 2 bases to trimming and J lost 5 bases, with 10 bases between them. 13 Jbeta primers and 60 Vbeta primers were used for the PCR. TCRdb's table, derived via immunoSEQ multiplex PCR, lists solely in-frame clones and lacks some. The sample carries fewer than 250,000 clones, about four fifths recorded once. The rearrangement joins TRBV5-5 to TRBJ2-5, with a tentative D call TRBD1 (5 bases). The sequence was collected from a woman aged 45 to 65 in good health and CMV-seropositive. The sequencing sample was made of PBMCs. The CDR3 DNA is TGTGCCAGCAGCTTCCCAGGGCTTGAGACCCAGTACTTC. This codes for CASSFPGLETQYF.